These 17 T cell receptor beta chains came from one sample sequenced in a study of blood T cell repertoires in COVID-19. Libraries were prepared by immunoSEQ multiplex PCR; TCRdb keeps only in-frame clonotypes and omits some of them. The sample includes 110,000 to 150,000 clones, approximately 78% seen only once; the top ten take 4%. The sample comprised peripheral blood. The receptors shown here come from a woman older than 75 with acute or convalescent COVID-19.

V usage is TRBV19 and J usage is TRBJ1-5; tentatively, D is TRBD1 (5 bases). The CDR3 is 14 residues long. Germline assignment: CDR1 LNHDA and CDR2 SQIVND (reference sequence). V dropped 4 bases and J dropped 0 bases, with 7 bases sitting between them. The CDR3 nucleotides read TGTGCCAGTAGTAGACAGATTAGCAATCAGCCCCAGCATTTT. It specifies CASSRQISNQPQHF.

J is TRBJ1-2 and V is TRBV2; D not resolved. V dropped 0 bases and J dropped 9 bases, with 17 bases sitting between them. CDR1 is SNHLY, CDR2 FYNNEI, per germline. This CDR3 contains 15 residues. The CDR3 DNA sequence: TGTGCCAGCAGTGAAGCCTTAAGTCGGGATATAAGCTACACCTTC. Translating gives CASSEALSRDISYTF.

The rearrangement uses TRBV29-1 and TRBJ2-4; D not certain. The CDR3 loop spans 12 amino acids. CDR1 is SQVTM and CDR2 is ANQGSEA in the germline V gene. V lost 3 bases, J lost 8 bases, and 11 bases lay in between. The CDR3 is CSVEVDTDIQYF. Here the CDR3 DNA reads TGCAGCGTTGAGGTTGATACGGACATTCAGTACTTC.

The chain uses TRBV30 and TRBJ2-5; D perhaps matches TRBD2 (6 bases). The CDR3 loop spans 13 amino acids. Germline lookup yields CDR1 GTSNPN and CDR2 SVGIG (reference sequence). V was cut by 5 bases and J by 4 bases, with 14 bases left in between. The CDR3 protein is CAWDGGTSETQYF. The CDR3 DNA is TGTGCCTGGGACGGGGGAACGTCAGAGACCCAGTACTTC.

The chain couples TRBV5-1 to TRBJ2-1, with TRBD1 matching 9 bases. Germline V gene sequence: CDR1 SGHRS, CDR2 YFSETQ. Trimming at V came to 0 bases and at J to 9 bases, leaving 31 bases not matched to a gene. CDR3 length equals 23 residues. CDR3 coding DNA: TGCGCCAGCAGCTTGGCCTTGTCCCGGAGGACAGGGGTCACTAGGGGCGACAGTGGTGAGCAGTTCTTC. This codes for CASSLALSRRTGVTRGDSGEQFF.

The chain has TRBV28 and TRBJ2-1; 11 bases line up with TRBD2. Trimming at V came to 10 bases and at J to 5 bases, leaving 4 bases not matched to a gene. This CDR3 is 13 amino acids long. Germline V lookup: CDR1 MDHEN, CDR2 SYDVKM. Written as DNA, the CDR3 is TGTGCCATCAGGGGACTAGCGGACAATGAGCAGTTCTTC. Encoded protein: CAIRGLADNEQFF. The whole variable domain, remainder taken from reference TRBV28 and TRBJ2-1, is DVKVTQSSRYLVKRTGEKVFLECVQDMDHENMFWYRQDPGLGLRLIYFSYDVKMKEKGDIPEGYSVSREKKERFSLILESASTNQTSMYLCAIRGLADNEQFFGPGTRLTVL.

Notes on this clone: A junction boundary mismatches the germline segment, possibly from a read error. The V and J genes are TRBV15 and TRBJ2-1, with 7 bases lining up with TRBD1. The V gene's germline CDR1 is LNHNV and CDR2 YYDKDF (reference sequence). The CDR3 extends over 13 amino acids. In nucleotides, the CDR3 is TGTGCCACCAGCAGAGGGTCGGGGACAGAGCATTTCTTC. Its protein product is CATSRGSGTEHFF.

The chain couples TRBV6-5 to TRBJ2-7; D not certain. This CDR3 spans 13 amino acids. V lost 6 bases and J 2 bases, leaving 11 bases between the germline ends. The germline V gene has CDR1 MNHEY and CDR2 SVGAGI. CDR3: CASRSEMTYEQYF. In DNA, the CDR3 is TGTGCCAGCAGATCGGAGATGACCTACGAGCAGTACTTC.

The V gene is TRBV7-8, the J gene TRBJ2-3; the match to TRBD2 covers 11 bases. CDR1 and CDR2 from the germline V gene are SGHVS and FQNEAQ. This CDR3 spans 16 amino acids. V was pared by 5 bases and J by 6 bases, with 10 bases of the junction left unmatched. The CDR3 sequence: CASSPRLAGSRDTQYF. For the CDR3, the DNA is TGTGCCAGCAGCCCGCGACTAGCGGGGTCACGGGATACGCAGTATTTT.

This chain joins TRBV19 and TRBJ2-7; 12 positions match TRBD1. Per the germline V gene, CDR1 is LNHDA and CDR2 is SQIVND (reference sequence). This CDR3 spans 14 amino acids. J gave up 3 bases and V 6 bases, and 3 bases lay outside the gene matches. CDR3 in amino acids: CASRGQGAFYEQYF. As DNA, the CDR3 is TGTGCCAGTAGGGGACAGGGGGCCTTCTACGAGCAGTACTTC.

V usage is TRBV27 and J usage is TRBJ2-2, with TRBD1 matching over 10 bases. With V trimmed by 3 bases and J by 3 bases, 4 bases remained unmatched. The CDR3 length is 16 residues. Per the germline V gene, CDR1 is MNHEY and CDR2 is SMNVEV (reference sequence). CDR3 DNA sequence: TGTGCCAGCAGTTTGACAGGGGGCGCGTACACCGGGGAGCTGTTTTTT. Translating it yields CASSLTGGAYTGELFF.

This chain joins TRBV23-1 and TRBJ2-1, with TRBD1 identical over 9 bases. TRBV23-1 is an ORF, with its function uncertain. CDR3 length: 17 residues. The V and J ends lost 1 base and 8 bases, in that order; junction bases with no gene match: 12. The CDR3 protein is CASSQYGKDRGTHEQFF. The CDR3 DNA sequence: TGCGCCAGCAGTCAATACGGTAAAGACAGGGGGACCCATGAGCAGTTCTTC.

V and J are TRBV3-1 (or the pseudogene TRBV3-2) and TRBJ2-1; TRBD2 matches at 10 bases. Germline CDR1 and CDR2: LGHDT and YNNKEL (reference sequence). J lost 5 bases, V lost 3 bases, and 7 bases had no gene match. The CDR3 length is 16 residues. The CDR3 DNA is TGTGCCAGCAGCCAGAGCGGGGGGGCGAGGGACAATGAGCAGTTCTTC. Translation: CASSQSGGARDNEQFF.

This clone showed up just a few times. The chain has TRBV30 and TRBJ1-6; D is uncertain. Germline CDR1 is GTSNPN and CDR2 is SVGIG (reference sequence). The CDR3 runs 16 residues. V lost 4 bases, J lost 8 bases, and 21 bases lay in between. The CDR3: CAWTLSGFSYDSPLHF. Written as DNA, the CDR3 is TGTGCCTGGACCCTCTCAGGATTTTCCTACGATTCACCCCTCCACTTT.

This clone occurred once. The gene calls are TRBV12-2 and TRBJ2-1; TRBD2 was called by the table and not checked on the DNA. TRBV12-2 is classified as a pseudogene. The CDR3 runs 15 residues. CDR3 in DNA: TGTGCAAGTCGCTCCGGACTAGCGGGAGATTCTGAGCAGTTCTTC. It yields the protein CASRSGLAGDSEQFF.

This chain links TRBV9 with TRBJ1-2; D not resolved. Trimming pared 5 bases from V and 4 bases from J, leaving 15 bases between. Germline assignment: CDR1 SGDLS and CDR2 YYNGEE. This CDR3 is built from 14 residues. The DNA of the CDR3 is TGTGCCAGCAGTCTCGAGGGAGGTAGCTATGGCTACACCTTC. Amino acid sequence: CASSLEGGSYGYTF.

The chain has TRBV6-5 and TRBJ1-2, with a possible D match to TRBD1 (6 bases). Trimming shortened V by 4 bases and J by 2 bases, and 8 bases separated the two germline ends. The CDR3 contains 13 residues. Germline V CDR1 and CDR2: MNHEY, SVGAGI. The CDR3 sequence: CASSLQGNYGYTF. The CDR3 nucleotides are TGTGCCAGCAGTTTACAGGGAAACTATGGCTACACCTTC.